This T cell receptor beta chain comes out of a study of sequential checkpoint blockade in melanoma. Germline-derived CDR1 and CDR2 are SGHDT and YYEEEE. The CDR3 has 14 amino acids. V was pared by 0 bases and J by 3 bases, with 2 bases of the junction left unmatched. Profiled with immunoSEQ multiplex PCR; TCRdb holds only in-frame clones, not every one. This sample has 15,000 to 20,000 clones; more than 65% occur once, and the top ten carry 30%. Noted treatment: randomized to nivolumab then ipilimumab (arm A) or the reverse (arm B). This TCR was recovered from a human donor with melanoma. The J gene is TRBJ1-2, the V gene TRBV5-6, with 7 bases identical to TRBD1. Sequenced material: CD8+ T cells sorted from blood (inferred from file names), taken from a patient given nivolumab and ipilimumab in sequence. The chain's CDR3 is CASSLGQGHYGYTF. In DNA, the CDR3 is TGTGCCAGCAGCTTGGGACAGGGTCACTATGGCTACACCTTC.